This T cell receptor beta chain was recorded in a study of blood T cell repertoires in COVID-19. On the study more broadly: COVID-19 samples from acute and convalescent phases originated in the United States, Italy and Spain.

Generated by immunoSEQ multiplex PCR, the TCRdb table keeps only in-frame clones and is missing some. The table has 120,000 to 150,000 clones, less than 90% seen once. Looked up from germline, CDR1 is SGDLS and CDR2 is YYNGEE. Trimming took 0 bases from V and 0 from J, leaving 13 bases between them. The CDR3 runs 18 residues. Enrollees, roughly 18 to 90 years old, lived in 24 US areas. Each participant's cohort was designated according to participant-reported clinical history. Participants classified as exposed had met a COVID-19 case within 2 weeks before study entry. Sequencing was carried out using PBMCs or T cells enriched from blood (not recorded which). This clonotype was sampled from a woman aged 45-60 years who had been exposed to COVID-19. The rearrangement uses TRBV9 and TRBJ2-6; TRBD1 might be the D (6 bases). CDR3 DNA sequence: TGTGCCAGCAGCGTAGCAGGGGCCTTTGACTCTGGGGCCAACGTCCTGACTTTC. Protein product: CASSVAGAFDSGANVLTF.